The 18 T cell receptor beta chains in this list originate from one sample, sequenced in a study of blood T cell repertoires in COVID-19. TCRdb's copy holds only in-frame clones and misses some; the assay was immunoSEQ multiplex PCR. The sample lists under 250,000 clones; approximately 80% were seen once. What was sequenced was PBMCs or T cells enriched from blood (not recorded which). The source is a man in his 60s who had recovered from COVID-19.

This clone is a singleton in its sample. The same CDR3 can be traced to other DNA sequences in this sample. V and J are TRBV18 and TRBJ2-7; the D is unclear. V lost 6 bases to trimming and J lost 0 bases, with 6 bases between them. From germline, CDR1 is KGHSH and CDR2 LQKENI. The CDR3 extends over 12 amino acids. CDR3 amino acids: CASSPGSYEQYF. The CDR3 region has the DNA TGTGCCAGCTCCCCCGGCTCCTACGAGCAGTACTTC.

V is TRBV3-1 (or the pseudogene TRBV3-2) and J is TRBJ2-1, with TRBD1 matching 7 bases. CDR1 and CDR2 from the germline V gene are LGHDT and YNNKEL (reference sequence). The J segment lost 4 bases and the V segment lost 0 bases, leaving 3 bases of the junction unmatched. CDR3 length equals 15 residues. CDR3 nucleotides: TGTGCCAGCAGCCAAGATTGGGACAGTTACAATGAGCAGTTCTTC. It translates to CASSQDWDSYNEQFF.

The rearrangement links TRBV23-1 to TRBJ1-1; 9 positions match TRBD1. TRBV23-1 is an open reading frame, and its role is uncertain. V dropped 2 bases and J dropped 5; count of bases not matched to a gene: 3. This CDR3 has 14 amino acids. The CDR3 DNA reads as TGCGCCAGCAGTCAAGCCGGGACAGGGACTGAAGCTTTCTTT. Its translation is CASSQAGTGTEAFF.

V usage is TRBV4-3 and J usage is TRBJ2-5; tentative D call: TRBD1 (5 bases). The V end was cut by 2 bases, the J end by 5 bases, with 12 bases between. CDR3 length equals 14 residues. Germline V gene sequence: CDR1 LGHNA, CDR2 YSLEER. CDR3 coding DNA: TGCGCCAGCAGCCAAAACAGGTTGGTCGAGACCCAGTACTTC. Protein product: CASSQNRLVETQYF.

The chain links TRBV10-2 to TRBJ1-2; 11 nucleotides line up with TRBD1. With V trimmed by 7 bases and J by 6 bases, 7 bases remained unmatched. CDR1 is WSHSY, CDR2 SAAADI, per germline. The CDR3 contains 14 residues. The CDR3 sequence: CASNSGQGADGYTF. The DNA of the CDR3 is TGCGCCAGCAATAGTGGACAGGGGGCAGATGGCTACACCTTC.

The chain is built from TRBV7-2 and TRBJ1-4; possible D gene TRBD1, 6 bases. Germline V gene data show CDR1 as SGHTA and CDR2 as FQGNSA. The CDR3 runs to 14 residues. V was cut by 3 bases and J by 5 bases, with 10 bases left in between. CDR3 protein: CASSFDRLNEKLFF. CDR3 coding DNA: TGTGCCAGCAGCTTCGACAGGCTCAATGAAAAACTGTTTTTT.

The J gene is TRBJ1-1, the V gene TRBV30, with D hard to call. Trimming took off 4 bases at V and 1 base at J, with 10 bases between the two ends. The CDR3 totals 13 residues. Germline assignment: CDR1 GTSNPN and CDR2 SVGIG (reference sequence). The CDR3, as DNA: TGTGCCTGGATGTGGGAGGAGAACACTGAAGCTTTCTTT. Protein product: CAWMWEENTEAFF. Full variable domain (outside the CDR3, taken from reference TRBV30 and TRBJ1-1): SQTIHQWPATLVQPVGSPLSLECTVEGTSNPNLYWYRQAAGRGLQLLFYSVGIGQISSEVPQNLSASRPQDRQFILSSKKLLLSDSGFYLCAWMWEENTEAFFGQGTRLTVV.

This rearrangement joins TRBV12-5 to TRBJ1-4, with 7 bases identical to TRBD1. The CDR3 runs 16 residues. J was trimmed by 5 bases and V by 6 bases; bases with no gene match: 12. Germline assignment: CDR1 LGHNT and CDR2 FRNRAP. CDR3 DNA sequence: TGTGCTAGTGGCCGGGGGACAGACGTCTGGAATGAAAAACTGTTTTTT. Protein: CASGRGTDVWNEKLFF. Based on the CDR3 plus reference TRBV12-5 and TRBJ1-4, the full variable domain is DARVTQTPRHKVTEMGQEVTMRCQPILGHNTVFWYRQTMMQGLELLAYFRNRAPLDDSGMPKDRFSAEMPDATLATLKIQPSEPRDSAVYFCASGRGTDVWNEKLFFGSGTQLSVL.

CDR3 protein: CASSPSGGARGTQYF. The CDR3 DNA reads as TGTGCCAGCAGCCCCAGCGGCGGGGCCCGGGGGACCCAGTACTTC. This sequence joins TRBV9 and TRBJ2-5; D might be TRBD2 (6 bases). The CDR3 runs 15 residues. Trimming took 4 bases from V and 7 from J, leaving 20 bases between them. From germline, CDR1 is SGDLS and CDR2 YYNGEE.

The chain employs TRBV6-6 and TRBJ1-1; TRBD1 agrees at 9 bases. The CDR3 length is 14 residues. Germline trimming cut 4 bases from V and 10 bases from J; bases unmatched to any gene: 10. CDR1 is MNHNY, CDR2 SVGAGI, per germline (reference sequence). The CDR3 DNA sequence: TGTGCCAGCAGTTCCACGGGACAGGGACTTTCAGCTTTCTTT. This gives the protein CASSSTGQGLSAFF.

The genes are TRBV6-2 or TRBV6-3 and TRBJ1-1, with D unclear. Per germline, CDR1 MNHEY and CDR2 SVGEGT. CDR3 length: 13 residues. Trimming stripped 2 bases from V and 4 bases from J, with 8 bases between. For the CDR3, the DNA is TGTGCCAGCAGTTACGTTGCCGGCACTGAAGCTTTCTTT. Its translation: CASSYVAGTEAFF.

The chain couples TRBV6-1 to TRBJ1-1, with D uncertain. Trimming left V 0 bases short and J 8 bases short, with 7 bases between. There are 12 residues in the CDR3. CDR1 is MNHNS, CDR2 SASEGT, per germline. CDR3 in amino acids: CASSEAGREAFF. CDR3 sequence (DNA): TGTGCCAGCAGTGAAGCGGGCAGGGAAGCTTTCTTT.

The V gene is TRBV7-8, the J gene TRBJ1-6; D possibly corresponds to TRBD1 (5 bases). This CDR3 has 14 amino acids. V was pared by 5 bases and J by 7 bases, with 12 bases between. Germline CDR1 and CDR2: SGHVS and FQNEAQ. The CDR3 region is CASSEPGRNSPLHF. In DNA, the CDR3 is TGTGCCAGCAGCGAGCCAGGGCGGAATTCACCCCTCCACTTT.

In this sample, this clone turned up a few times. V and J are TRBV9 and TRBJ1-2; D gene unclear. The CDR3 has 14 residues. CDR1 SGDLS and CDR2 YYNGEE come from the germline V gene. V was trimmed by 1 base and J by 3 bases, leaving 10 bases between them. The CDR3 DNA sequence: TGTGCCAGCAGCGTATTTCCCCAGGACTATGGCTACACCTTC. It translates to CASSVFPQDYGYTF.

This clone was counted only a few times. This chain uses TRBV6-2 or TRBV6-3 with TRBJ2-3; the D gene is possibly TRBD2 (6 bases). Per germline, CDR1 MNHEY and CDR2 SVGEGT. Between the trimmed V and J ends, which lost 3 bases and 4 bases, there was a span of 14 bases. CDR3 length equals 15 residues. For the CDR3, the DNA is TGTGCCAGCAGTTATTCGGAGGGAGTCGCAGATACGCAGTATTTT. Amino acids: CASSYSEGVADTQYF.

The chain combines TRBV11-2 with TRBJ1-1, with D unclear. CDR1 and CDR2 from the germline V gene are SGHAT and FQNNGV. The CDR3 extends over 13 amino acids. Trimming left V 5 bases short and J 1 base short, with 8 bases between. The CDR3 coding sequence is TGTGCCAGCAGCGACAACAAGAACACTGAAGCTTTCTTT. Translating it yields CASSDNKNTEAFF.

The V call is TRBV7-6, the J call TRBJ1-6, with 10 bases aligning to TRBD1. With V trimmed by 5 bases and J by 10 bases, 8 bases remained unmatched. The CDR3 contains 15 residues. Germline V lookup: CDR1 SGHVS, CDR2 FNYEAQ. The DNA for the CDR3 is TGTGCCAGCAGCCGAGGGGGACAGGGGCAGTCACCCCTCCACTTT. This sequence encodes CASSRGGQGQSPLHF.

This clone occurred a few times. The J gene is TRBJ1-2, the V gene TRBV13, with D possibly being TRBD1 (6 bases). Germline V gives CDR1 PRHDT, CDR2 FYEKMQ (reference sequence). The CDR3 consists of 13 residues. The ends were cut back, 5 bases at V and 4 bases at J, with 11 bases in the middle. The CDR3 DNA is TGTGCCAGCAGCCCGAGGACAGTCTATGGCTACACCTTC. This gives the protein CASSPRTVYGYTF.